These 2 T cell receptor beta chains share one sample of origin, sequenced in a study of CD4 and CD8 cells across lung adenocarcinoma regions. TCRdb recomputed calls from the PCR reads with MiXCR, one row per CDR3 protein. The table lists under 8,500 distinct CDR3 sequences, less than 55% of them singletons. The sequenced sample was CD8+ T cells from the center of a lung tumor. The receptors were gathered from a male donor with lung adenocarcinoma. The CD4 and CD8 labels of this study may be unreliable.

This clonotype was seen a handful of times. The V gene is TRBV4-2, the J gene TRBJ2-5, with D possibly matching TRBD2 (5 bases). The tail of the sequence fits TRBJ2-7 better, so the J call may be wrong. The CDR3 totals 15 residues. Germline V gives CDR1 LGHNA, CDR2 YNFKEQ. CDR3 sequence reads: CASSPVGLPPYEQYF. The CDR3 DNA sequence: TGTGCCAGCAGCCCGGTTGGACTTCCCCCCTACGAGCAGTACTTC.

The chain links TRBV6-4 to TRBJ2-7; tentatively, D is TRBD1 or TRBD2 (6 bases each). Germline V CDR1 and CDR2: MRHNA, SNTAGT. Trimming removed 3 bases from V and 0 bases from J, with 12 bases in between. The length of the CDR3 is 15 residues. The CDR3 loop is CASSDLGGSSYEQYF. CDR3 DNA: TGTGCCAGCAGTGATCTAGGGGGGAGCTCCTACGAGCAGTACTTC.